This T cell receptor beta chain was recorded in a study of blood T cell repertoires in COVID-19 (dated by TCRdb to the early 2020s). A note on the overall study: The collaborator samples originated in the United States, Italy and Spain and spanned the acute and convalescent phases of COVID-19. The material from the prospective study consisted of cDNA or gDNA derived from T cells, B-cell-depleted T cells, or PBMCs. Deeply sampled blood TCRbeta repertoires from subjects exposed to, actively infected with, or recovered from COVID-19 were included in the dataset. A freely available public database, intended as a resource for researchers studying the immune response to SARS-CoV-2, is where the repertoires were released. Samples were obtained from the ongoing ImmuneRACE study (first 160 participants) and from 1,254 subjects provided by 6 global collaborators. Nearly every sample came with metadata listing a de-identified subject ID, COVID-19 status, age in years and sex. Where HLA class I and class II types were available, the types were taken from metadata supplied by the sample provider, not from assay-based typing.

Enrolling through a virtual design, the prospective study's participants ranged in age from roughly 18 to 89 years and lived across about two dozen United States geographic areas. Cohort assignment in the prospective study relied on participant-reported clinical history from a screening survey and a study questionnaire. For ImmuneRACE Cohort 3, a participant was defined as recovered based on two consecutive negative NP/OP PCR tests, clearance by a healthcare professional, or resolution of symptoms. In the prospective study, mobile phlebotomists collected whole blood, serum and a nasopharyngeal or oropharyngeal swab from each participant. Over an approximately two-month period, participants in the prospective study had the option of providing additional blood draws and questionnaires. Prospective study blood samples were shipped either frozen or at room temperature before DNA extraction. CDR1 and CDR2, per the germline V gene, are SGHTA and FQGTGA. V loses 5 bases, J loses 2 bases, and the germline ends lie 20 bases apart. The CDR3 goes from the cysteine to the phenylalanine over 17 residues. Only the CDR3 DNA stays, 51 bases, in frame from base 1.

The paper as a whole reports these results and caveats: The amount of clinical and demographic metadata varied by source and participant and was provided uncurated.

TCRbeta CDR3 regions were amplified from genomic DNA by means of the immunoSEQ Assay, a bias-controlled multiplex PCR. The authors processed their data as follows. Nucleated cell counts per sample were estimated from amplification of reference gene primers within the assay. Sequence reads were collapsed and filtered to measure the absolute abundance of every unique TCRbeta CDR3 rearrangement. For each sample, productive Simpson clonality was calculated by taking the square root of Simpson's diversity index across productive rearrangements. Imported from immuneACCESS, the table was reduced by TCRdb to in-frame sequences with V and J called. These copies leave out some clones; in studies compared against another copy, an unresolved V gene accounts for under half, and the cause of the remainder is not known. That table furnishes V, J and clone size, whereas the DNA furnished D and trimming. Here the sample has hundreds of thousands of clones; around nine tenths occur a single time. Jointly, the top ten make up approximately 2.5% of the sample.

Notes on this clone: Its antigen target is currently unknown. Base qualities were left out, and no much larger clone turns up one base away.

The sequenced material came from PBMCs or T cells enriched from blood (not recorded which). This clonotype was sampled from a man in his sixties who had recovered from COVID-19. The sequence joins TRBV7-3 to TRBJ2-3, with the D segment identity uncertain. Read as DNA, the sequence is TGTGCCAGCAGCCCTCACGTGAGGAGCCCGTCCACAGATACGCAGTATTTT. Translation gives CASSPHVRSPSTDTQYF.